This paragraph reports one TCR beta chain. The target antigen is unknown. V dropped 7 bases and J dropped 9 bases, with 13 bases sitting between them. Germline V gene sequence: CDR1 SEHNR, CDR2 FQNEAQ (reference sequence). The CDR3 runs to 11 residues. It was CD45RO-negative cells, positively selected for CCR7, that made up naive CD8 cells, with terminally differentiated effector memory CD45RA+ cells excluded. This entry comes from a study of shared clonotypes between healthy human individuals. Overall study: The donor pool was made up of two women and a few men aged 18 to 49. The study, taken as a whole, reports: Limitation of the genetic and exposure-history diversity represented came from the few donors. Donor clonotype sharing was expected to depend on sequencing depth. Generation probabilities of non-shared clonotypes were lower (relative to those shared by all four donors).

Sequenced by immunoSEQ multiplex PCR; TCRdb stores in-frame clones only, minus some. The sample comprises 1.5 million to 2.5 million clones, less than 95% of which are singletons, and more than 0.95% rests with the top ten. This clonotype was sampled from a man aged 18 to 29 in good health. The rearrangement uses TRBV7-9 and TRBJ2-7, with a weak D call TRBD2 (6 bases). The sample comprised naive CD8+ T cells sorted from blood. DNA for the CDR3: TGTGCCAGCACCCCCGGGGGTGGGCAGTACTTC. It yields the protein CASTPGGGQYF.